The sequence of this T cell receptor (beta chain) was determined in a study of blood T cell repertoires in COVID-19. Background on the study: Whether acute or convalescent, the COVID-19 samples came from the United States, Italy and Spain.

This CDR3 region has 16 residues. CDR1 and CDR2 (germline): SNHLY, FYNNEI. Sequenced by immunoSEQ multiplex PCR; TCRdb stores in-frame clones only, minus some. The table lists 120,000 to 150,000 clones, over 75% of them singletons. As concerns this clone: Compared with germline, one end of the junction differs, possibly owing to a read error.

V gene TRBV2 combines with J gene TRBJ2-2; possibly TRBD2 for D (6 bases). The sample taken for sequencing was peripheral blood. This receptor was identified in a woman aged 55-69 years with COVID-19, enrolled during active disease. CDR3 coding DNA: TGTGCCAGCAGGGAAGTGGGCGGGGATATTTCCGGGGAGCTGTTTTTT. Translated: CASREVGGDISGELFF.